This T cell receptor beta chain comes out of a study of T cell changes during pregnancy in multiple sclerosis. Sequencing used immunoSEQ multiplex PCR; TCRdb keeps in-frame clones, though not all of them. The repertoire holds roughly 80,000 clones, with 90% to 95% as singletons. This clone was recorded only once. Germline V gene lookup returns CDR1 MNHEY and CDR2 SMNVEV (reference sequence). Trimming removed 5 bases at V and 7 bases at J, with 17 bases between. CDR3 size: 14 residues. The J gene is TRBJ1-2, the V gene TRBV27, with a possible D match to TRBD1 (6 bases). The sequencing used peripheral blood, collected in the second trimester of pregnancy. This receptor was taken from a female donor with multiple sclerosis, enrolled in a pregnancy study. The CDR3 protein is CASSPPGRGAGYTF. The CDR3 nucleotides read TGTGCCAGCAGTCCCCCGGGCAGGGGTGCTGGCTACACCTTC.